A selection of T cell receptor beta chains follows, all from one sample in a study of blood T cell repertoires in COVID-19. Clones were read by immunoSEQ multiplex PCR, and TCRdb kept only the in-frame ones, dropping some. The sample yields 35,000 to 45,000 clones, around nine tenths seen once. The sequenced sample consisted of peripheral blood. These receptor sequences come from a human donor in a cohort sampled during active COVID-19. The CDR3 runs from the conserved cysteine through the conserved F or W. D genes are given only for firm matches. Where a row states a size, it is once, few, many or the class of an expanded clone; other rows omit it.

size	D	V	J	DNA	CDR3
NA	NA	TRBV4-2	TRBJ1-5	TGTGCCAGCAGCCAAGAGGTTGTTGGGGGGAGGCAGCCCCAGCATTTT	CASSQEVVGGRQPQHF
NA	TRBD1	TRBV5-1	TRBJ2-2	TGCGCCAGCAGCCGGATACAGACAGGGGGTGCTGGAACCGGGGAGCTGTTTTTT	CASSRIQTGGAGTGELFF
NA	NA	TRBV6-2/TRBV6-3	TRBJ2-1	TGTGCCAGCAGTTGGGTCAGGCCCGGTGAGCAGTTCTTC	CASSWVRPGEQFF
NA	NA	TRBV5-6	TRBJ1-5	TGTGCCAGCAGCCCCCGGTATAGCAATCAGCCCCAGCATTTT	CASSPRYSNQPQHF
NA	NA	TRBV3-1/TRBV3-2	TRBJ2-7	TGTGCCAGCAGCCAAGATAACTGTGGATCGGAGGACCCCTACGAGCAGTACTTC	CASSQDNCGSEDPYEQYF
NA	NA	TRBV6-1	TRBJ1-5	TGTGCCAGCAGTGAAGCGGGCAGTAAGCATCAGCCCCAGCATTTT	CASSEAGSKHQPQHF
NA	NA	TRBV6-2/TRBV6-3	TRBJ2-2	TGTGCCAGCAGTTACTGGGGACAGAACACCGGGGAGCTGTTTTTT	CASSYWGQNTGELFF
NA	TRBD1	TRBV6-2/TRBV6-3	TRBJ1-2	TGTGCCAGCAGTTACCCTCAACAGGGGGGTAGTGGAATGGGCTACACCTTC	CASSYPQQGGSGMGYTF
NA	NA	TRBV5-8	TRBJ1-2	TGTGCCAGCAGCTTGAAGGGGAACTATGGCTACACCTTC	CASSLKGNYGYTF
NA	NA	TRBV27	TRBJ1-6	TGTGCCAGCAGTTTTGGGGCGCAGACAGGATCACCCCTCCACTTT	CASSFGAQTGSPLHF
NA	TRBD1	TRBV3-1/TRBV3-2	TRBJ1-6	TGTGCCAGCAGACCAAGACAGGGCGATTCACCCCTCCACTTT	CASRPRQGDSPLHF
NA	TRBD2	TRBV7-2	TRBJ2-5	TGTGCCAGCAGCTTAGGTGCCGGGACTAGCGGGCAAGAGACCCAGTACTTC	CASSLGAGTSGQETQYF
once	NA	TRBV25-1	TRBJ2-3	TGTGCCAGCAGTGATCACGGGGGTGGCTTAACAGATACGCAGTATTTT	CASSDHGGGLTDTQYF
NA	TRBD1	TRBV5-1	TRBJ1-2	TGCGCCAGCAGCTTGGTCCCAGGGGGTGGCTACACCTTC	CASSLVPGGGYTF
NA	NA	TRBV12-3/TRBV12-4	TRBJ1-2	TGTGCCAGCAGTTTTACAGATTATGGCTACACCTTC	CASSFTDYGYTF
NA	NA	TRBV5-6	TRBJ1-6	TGTGCCAGCAGCCGACAGAGCTCCTATAATTCACCCCTCCACTTT	CASSRQSSYNSPLHF
NA	TRBD1	TRBV2	TRBJ1-6	TGTGCCAGCAGTGTTAGGACAGGGAATTCACCCCTCCACTTT	CASSVRTGNSPLHF
NA	TRBD1	TRBV7-9	TRBJ2-7	TGTGCCAGCAATAGACAGGGCCTACGCTCTAGCGAGCAGTACTTC	CASNRQGLRSSEQYF
NA	NA	TRBV5-4	TRBJ1-3	TGTGCCAGCAGCTTGGACAGTCCCCAAGGAAACACCATATATTTT	CASSLDSPQGNTIYF
NA	TRBD1	TRBV5-6	TRBJ1-3	TGTGCCAGCAGCTTGGACAGGGGACCTTCTGGAAACACCATATATTTT	CASSLDRGPSGNTIYF
NA	NA	TRBV30	TRBJ2-7	TGTGCCTGGAGTGAGAGGTTCTTCTCCTACGAGCAGTACTTC	CAWSERFFSYEQYF
NA	NA	TRBV7-9	TRBJ2-1	TGTGCCAGCAGCTCCACAGGGAACGAGCAGTTCTTC	CASSSTGNEQFF
NA	NA	TRBV29-1	TRBJ2-5	TGCAGCGTTGAGGCCGTTGGGGCCTCGGGACTCTGGGGGCAAGAGACCCAGTACTTC	CSVEAVGASGLWGQETQYF
NA	NA	TRBV5-4	TRBJ2-5	TGTGCCAGCAGCTTGAGCGCCCTAAGGGAGATACAGACCCAGTACTTC	CASSLSALREIQTQYF
NA	NA	TRBV29-1	TRBJ2-1	TGCAGCGTTGAAGCTCGGGACTCCTTTTTTTACAATGAGCAGTTCTTC	CSVEARDSFFYNEQFF
once	NA	TRBV4-3	TRBJ1-6	TGCGCCAGCAGCCAAGAAAGCAGGGACTATAATTCACCCCTCCACTTT	CASSQESRDYNSPLHF
NA	NA	TRBV5-1	TRBJ1-3	TGCGCCAGCAGCCCGAACTCTCTCCAGGAAATATCTGGAAACACCATATATTTT	CASSPNSLQEISGNTIYF
NA	NA	TRBV27	TRBJ2-1	TGTGCCAGCAGTCACAGGGCGAGCTCCTACAATGAGCAGTTCTTC	CASSHRASSYNEQFF
NA	NA	TRBV9	TRBJ2-3	TGTGCCAGCAGCGTTGGGGGCCTGGCTATAACAGATACGCAGTATTTT	CASSVGGLAITDTQYF
NA	TRBD1	TRBV5-4	TRBJ2-7	TGTGCCAGCAGCGCACCGGGACAGGGGGCCTACGAGCAGTACTTC	CASSAPGQGAYEQYF
few	NA	TRBV2	TRBJ1-5	TGTGCCACCGGGGACATCCGTAATCAGCCCCAGCATTTT	CATGDIRNQPQHF
NA	NA	TRBV5-5	TRBJ2-3	TGTGCCAGCAGCTTGGTACGGGGGGCCTTCACAGATACGCAGTATTTT	CASSLVRGAFTDTQYF
few	NA	TRBV30	TRBJ2-5	TGTGCCTGGAGTGGACTATCAAAAGAGACCCAGTACTTC	CAWSGLSKETQYF
NA	NA	TRBV9	TRBJ1-2	TGTGCCAGCAGCACCACTAGCGGCCTACTAGGGTATGGCTACACCTTC	CASSTTSGLLGYGYTF
few	NA	TRBV5-1	TRBJ2-4	TGCGCCAGCAGCTGGAGCGTAGCCAAAAACATTCAGTACTTC	CASSWSVAKNIQYF
NA	NA	TRBV12-3/TRBV12-4	TRBJ1-1	TGTGCCAGCAGTTTACAGATGAACACTGAAGCTTTCTTT	CASSLQMNTEAFF
NA	NA	TRBV7-2	TRBJ1-5	TGTGCCAGCAGCCCCTCTAGGAATGTAGGGCCCCAGCATTTT	CASSPSRNVGPQHF
few	NA	TRBV30	TRBJ1-5	TGTGCCTGGAGTGGGGGCTGGGCCCAGCATTTT	CAWSGGWAQHF
NA	TRBD2	TRBV20-1	TRBJ2-1	TGCAGTGCTAGTACCCCTAGCGGGGGAACCTACAATGAGCAGTTCTTC	CSASTPSGGTYNEQFF
NA	TRBD1	TRBV29-1	TRBJ2-3	TGCAGCGCAAAACAGGGGGCAACAGATACGCAGTATTTT	CSAKQGATDTQYF
NA	NA	TRBV11-2	TRBJ2-5	TGTGCCAGCAGCTTAGATATGTGGGGTAGTAGGCGGGGAGAAGAGACCCAGTACTTC	CASSLDMWGSRRGEETQYF
NA	NA	TRBV7-2	TRBJ1-2	TGTGCCTCGGGGGTTCTCTATGGCTACACCTTC	CASGVLYGYTF
once	NA	TRBV19	TRBJ1-1	TGTGCCAGTAGTATAATAGGGGTGAACACTGAAGCTTTCTTT	CASSIIGVNTEAFF
NA	NA	TRBV24-1	TRBJ2-1	TGTGCCACCAGTGCCTCTGGCGGGGAGCAGTTCTTC	CATSASGGEQFF
NA	NA	TRBV29-1	TRBJ1-2	TGCAGCGTTGAAGAGGCAGGGTTACTGGGCTACACCTTC	CSVEEAGLLGYTF